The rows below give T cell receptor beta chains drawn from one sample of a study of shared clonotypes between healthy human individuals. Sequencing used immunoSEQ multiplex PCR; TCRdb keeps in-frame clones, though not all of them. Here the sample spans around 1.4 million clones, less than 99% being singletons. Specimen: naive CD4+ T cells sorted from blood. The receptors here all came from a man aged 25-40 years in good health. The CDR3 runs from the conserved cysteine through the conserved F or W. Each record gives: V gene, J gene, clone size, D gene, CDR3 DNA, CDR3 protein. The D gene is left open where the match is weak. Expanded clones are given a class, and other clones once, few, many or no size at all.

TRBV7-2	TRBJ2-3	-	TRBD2	TGTGCCAGCAGCTTAGATAGATGGACTAGCGGAGGGGGGGCAGATACGCAGTATTTT	CASSLDRWTSGGGADTQYF
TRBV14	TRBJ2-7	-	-	TGTGCCAGCAGCCAAAGATTTGGTAACTACGAGCAGTACTTC	CASSQRFGNYEQYF
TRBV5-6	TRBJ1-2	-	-	TGTGCCAGCAGCTTGTCGTGGGGACGGGGCTACACCTTC	CASSLSWGRGYTF
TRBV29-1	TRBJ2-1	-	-	TGCAGCGTCGCCTCGGGTTGGGGCATGGTGAACAATGAGCAGTTCTTC	CSVASGWGMVNNEQFF
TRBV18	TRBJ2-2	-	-	TGTGCCAGCTCACCTAGACAGGCGAACACCGGGGAGCTGTTTTTT	CASSPRQANTGELFF
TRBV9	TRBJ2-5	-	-	TGTGCCAGCAGCCCAAGAACAGGGAGAGAGACCCAGTACTTC	CASSPRTGRETQYF
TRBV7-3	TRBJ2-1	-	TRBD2	TGTGCCAGCAGCAGTTCTAGCGGGACTGAGCAGTTCTTC	CASSSSSGTEQFF
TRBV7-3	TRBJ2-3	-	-	TGTGCCAGCAGCTTCGGGAGCACAGATACGCAGTATTTT	CASSFGSTDTQYF
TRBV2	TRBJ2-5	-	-	TGTGCCAGCAGTGTGGAAGGCGCCGGAGGCGGGGAGACCCAGTACTTC	CASSVEGAGGGETQYF
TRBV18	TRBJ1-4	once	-	TGTGCCAGCTCACCCCTTGGGAGAACTAATGAAAAACTGTTTTTT	CASSPLGRTNEKLFF
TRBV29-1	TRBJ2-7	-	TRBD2	TGCAGCGTTGAAGACCCCCTAGCGGGAGGGCCTAGTGAGCAGTACTTC	CSVEDPLAGGPSEQYF
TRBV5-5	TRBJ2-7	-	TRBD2	TGTGCCAGCAGCCAAGATCTGAACGGGAGGCGGGGCTACGAGCAGTACTTC	CASSQDLNGRRGYEQYF
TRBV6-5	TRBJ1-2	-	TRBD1	TGTGCCAGCAGTTACTCGGAAACAGGGGATGGTTATGGCTACACCTTC	CASSYSETGDGYGYTF
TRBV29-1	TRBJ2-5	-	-	TGCAGCGTTGGGACAGCAGAGACCCAGTACTTC	CSVGTAETQYF
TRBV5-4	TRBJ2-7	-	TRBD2	TGTGCCAGCAGCCCCCCCGGCGGGAGTCCGGCCGAGCAGTACTTC	CASSPPGGSPAEQYF
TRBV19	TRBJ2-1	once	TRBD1	TGTGCCGCGGAAAGGCGGGACAGGAATGAGCAGTTCTTC	CAAERRDRNEQFF
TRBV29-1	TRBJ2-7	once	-	TGCAGCGTAGCTAATCCGGGACGGAGCTCCTACGAGCAGTACTTC	CSVANPGRSSYEQYF
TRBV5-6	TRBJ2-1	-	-	TGTGCCAGCAGCTTTAATGTGCTAGTCAACAATGAGCAGTTCTTC	CASSFNVLVNNEQFF
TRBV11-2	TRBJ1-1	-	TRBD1	TGTGCCAGCAGCTTGACAGGGAAGGCTGAAGCTTTCTTT	CASSLTGKAEAFF
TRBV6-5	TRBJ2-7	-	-	TGTGCCAGCAGTTGGGACGGGTTCTACGAGCAGTACTTC	CASSWDGFYEQYF